This TCR beta chain is from a study of CD8 T cells in ankylosing spondylitis. Study outcomes and limitations: Disease-linked clones reportedly showed significant enrichment in matched ankylosing spondylitis synovial fluid. Disease-linked clones had a CD8+ phenotype and relatively low frequency in peripheral blood.

This clonotype appeared many times. Its antigen is undetermined. TCRdb recomputed calls from the 5' RACE reads with MiXCR, one row per CDR3 protein. The table records 100,000 to 150,000 distinct CDR3 sequences, approximately 6.8% of them present only once. The TCR sequence derives from a male donor with ankylosing spondylitis or in good health (not recorded which). Source material: blood, either unsorted or a sorted T cell fraction (not recorded which).

For the CDR3, the DNA is TGCGCCAGCAGCTTGCCTGACAGCGGGTCTGAAGCTTTCTTT. Translated, it gives CASSLPDSGSEAFF. This rearrangement joins TRBV5-1 to TRBJ1-1; D is possibly TRBD1 (5 bases). The CDR3 sequence is 14 residues long. Trimming removed 1 base from V and 6 bases from J, with 13 bases in between. CDR1 and CDR2 (germline): SGHRS, YFSETQ.